This entry lists 29 T cell receptor beta chains sequenced from one sample in a study of control samples from healthy donors and cancer patients. Sequencing was performed with immunoSEQ multiplex PCR; in TCRdb, only in-frame clones are kept and a portion is missing. This sample has roughly 50,000 clones, with 95% to 97% found just once. What was sequenced was blood. The receptors originated from a woman aged 30 to 39 in good health.

V gene TRBV7-2 combines with J gene TRBJ2-1, with TRBD2 identical over 7 bases. The germline CDR1 and CDR2 sequences are SGHTA and FQGNSA. The CDR3 sequence is 15 residues long. Trimming at V came to 3 bases and at J to 4 bases, leaving 6 bases not matched to a gene. The CDR3 DNA reads as TGTGCCAGCAGCTTCGGCGGGAGCAGATACAATGAGCAGTTCTTC. Amino acids: CASSFGGSRYNEQFF.

The chain employs TRBV5-1 and TRBJ1-1, with no clear D. V gave up 3 bases and J gave up 4 bases, with 16 bases separating them. Germline V CDR1 and CDR2: SGHRS, YFSETQ. The length of the CDR3 is 15 residues. The CDR3 protein is CASSSEGSLGTEAFF. CDR3 nucleotide sequence: TGCGCCAGCAGCTCCGAGGGATCCCTAGGCACTGAAGCTTTCTTT.

The chain recombines TRBV28 with TRBJ1-1, with 12 positions matching TRBD1. Germline loops: CDR1 MDHEN, CDR2 SYDVKM. The CDR3 covers 15 residues. J gave up 5 bases and V 7 bases, and 8 bases lay outside the gene matches. CDR3 nucleotide sequence: TGTGCCAGCACACTGGGGGGACAGGGGGCAACTGAAGCTTTCTTT. The encoded protein is CASTLGGQGATEAFF.

The chain is built from TRBV5-1 and TRBJ1-2; D is unclear. V lost 0 bases and J 7 bases, leaving 10 bases between the germline ends. Looked up from germline, CDR1 is SGHRS and CDR2 is YFSETQ. The CDR3 consists of 13 residues. CDR3 protein: CASSLAGRSGYTF. CDR3 nucleotide sequence: TGCGCCAGCAGCTTGGCCGGGAGGTCTGGCTACACCTTC. Complete variable domain (other parts from reference TRBV5-1 and TRBJ1-2): KAGVTQTPRYLIKTRGQQVTLSCSPISGHRSVSWYQQTPGQGLQFLFEYFSETQRNKGNFPGRFSGRQFSNSRSEMNVSTLELGDSALYLCASSLAGRSGYTFGSGTRLTVV.

V gene TRBV7-3 combines with J gene TRBJ2-5; possibly TRBD1 for D (5 bases). CDR1 is SGHTA and CDR2 is FQGTGA in the germline V gene. The CDR3 has 15 amino acids. Trimming shortened V by 5 bases and J by 5 bases, and 18 bases separated the two germline ends. The CDR3 spells CASSPNAGLGETQYF. The DNA of the CDR3 is TGTGCCAGCAGCCCCAACGCAGGGTTGGGGGAGACCCAGTACTTC. Supplemented by reference TRBV7-3 and TRBJ2-5, the full variable domain reads GAGVSQTPSNKVTEKGKYVELRCDPISGHTALYWYRQSLGQGPEFLIYFQGTGAADDSGLPNDRFFAVRPEGSVSTLKIQRTERGDSAVYLCASSPNAGLGETQYFGPGTRLLVL.

The rearrangement joins TRBV29-1 to TRBJ2-1, with TRBD2 identical over 13 bases. Germline V lookup: CDR1 SQVTM, CDR2 ANQGSEA. V lost 6 bases and J lost 6; bases outside the gene matches: 8. This CDR3 comprises 15 residues. The CDR3 loop reads CSVTTGLAGRNEQFF. CDR3 bases: TGCAGCGTCACGACGGGACTAGCGGGGCGCAATGAGCAGTTCTTC.

This clone was seen a handful of times. The chain carries TRBV27 and TRBJ1-5; D is perhaps TRBD1 (5 bases). The CDR3 loop spans 14 amino acids. CDR1 is MNHEY, CDR2 SMNVEV, per germline (reference sequence). The V end lost 5 bases, the J end lost 2 bases, and 10 bases lay between the germline ends. The CDR3 DNA follows: TGTGCCAGCAGTCAGGGTGGAGGCAATCAGCCCCAGCATTTT. Translation gives CASSQGGGNQPQHF.

The chain joins TRBV5-6 to TRBJ1-1; tentatively, D is TRBD1 (5 bases). CDR1 and CDR2 (germline): SGHDT, YYEEEE. The CDR3 totals 13 residues. Trimming removed 4 bases at V and 2 bases at J, with 9 bases between. In DNA form, the CDR3 reads TGTGCCAGCAGCGTCGGGGGAAACACTGAAGCTTTCTTT. Translation gives CASSVGGNTEAFF.

This chain connects TRBV4-1 to TRBJ2-1, with TRBD2 identical over 8 bases. Germline V gives CDR1 MGHRA, CDR2 YSYEKL. The CDR3 loop spans 15 amino acids. V lost 5 bases, J lost 4 bases, and 7 bases stayed unmatched. The CDR3 spells CASSTLSGAYNEQFF. The CDR3 DNA reads TGCGCCAGCAGCACCCTTAGCGGGGCTTACAATGAGCAGTTCTTC.

The CDR3 reads CASSMPGARGYTF. The CDR3 region has the DNA TGTGCCAGTAGTATGCCGGGGGCGCGTGGCTACACCTTC. V gene TRBV19 combines with J gene TRBJ1-2; D is possibly TRBD1 (6 bases). CDR1 is LNHDA, CDR2 SQIVND, per germline (reference sequence). Trimming took off 3 bases at V and 7 bases at J, with 12 bases between the two ends. CDR3 length: 13 residues.

This clone was detected once. This chain links TRBV5-1 with TRBJ2-3, with D unclear. The V end lost 4 bases, the J end lost 0 bases, and 12 bases lay between the germline ends. Germline CDR1 reads SGHRS; CDR2 reads YFSETQ. The CDR3 contains 15 residues. CDR3: CASSPDRSSTDTQYF. The DNA of the CDR3 is TGCGCCAGCAGCCCGGACCGGTCTAGCACAGATACGCAGTATTTT.

The V gene is TRBV5-1, the J gene TRBJ2-3; D remains unclear. This CDR3 spans 13 amino acids. V lost 3 bases to trimming and J lost 1 base, with 6 bases between them. The germline CDR1 and CDR2 sequences are SGHRS and YFSETQ. CDR3 in DNA: TGCGCCAGCAGCTCCTTTGGCACAGATACGCAGTATTTT. Residues: CASSSFGTDTQYF.

The chain recombines TRBV30 with TRBJ1-5, with TRBD1 identical over 8 bases. Germline lookup yields CDR1 GTSNPN and CDR2 SVGIG (reference sequence). This CDR3 is 16 amino acids long. With 5 bases clipped from V and 2 bases from J, the junction kept 11 bases outside the gene matches. The CDR3 here is CAWGYPQGAGNQPQHF. CDR3 DNA sequence: TGTGCCTGGGGTTACCCCCAGGGGGCCGGCAATCAGCCCCAGCATTTT.

The chain carries TRBV4-1 and TRBJ1-5; tentatively, D is TRBD1 (5 bases). The CDR3 runs to 14 residues. Germline-derived CDR1 and CDR2 are MGHRA and YSYEKL. Trimming cost V 0 bases and J 7 bases, with 10 bases left between them. The chain's CDR3 is CASSQEGVGQPQHF. CDR3 bases: TGCGCCAGCAGCCAAGAAGGGGTTGGGCAGCCCCAGCATTTT.

V and J are TRBV28 and TRBJ2-7; 7 nucleotides align to TRBD2. J was trimmed by 0 bases and V by 1 base; bases with no gene match: 3. Looked up from germline, CDR1 is MDHEN and CDR2 is SYDVKM. The CDR3 has 15 residues. CDR3 sequence reads: CASSLSAGASYEQYF. CDR3 sequence (DNA): TGTGCCAGCAGTTTATCGGCGGGAGCCTCCTACGAGCAGTACTTC.

The chain couples TRBV4-1 to TRBJ1-5; D is uncertain. CDR3 length: 13 residues. V was trimmed by 2 bases and J by 1 base, leaving 3 bases between them. Germline values: CDR1 MGHRA, CDR2 YSYEKL. CDR3 DNA sequence: TGCGCCAGCAGCCAACGGAGCAATCAGCCCCAGCATTTT. Its translation is CASSQRSNQPQHF.

This chain links TRBV7-6 with TRBJ2-1; the D gene is possibly TRBD2 (5 bases). The CDR3 covers 15 residues. Germline assignment: CDR1 SGHVS and CDR2 FNYEAQ. Trimming shortened V by 5 bases and J by 9 bases, and 20 bases separated the two germline ends. The CDR3 nucleotides are TGTGCCAGCAGCCTAACTAGGGTATACGACGCTGAGCAGTTCTTC. Its protein is CASSLTRVYDAEQFF.

The genes are TRBV9 and TRBJ2-1, with TRBD2 matching 9 bases. CDR3 size: 17 residues. The V and J ends lost 0 bases and 5 bases, in that order; junction bases with no gene match: 9. From germline, CDR1 is SGDLS and CDR2 YYNGEE. This chain's CDR3 is CASSVAQLAGIDNEQFF. The CDR3, as DNA: TGTGCCAGCAGCGTAGCGCAACTAGCGGGCATAGACAATGAGCAGTTCTTC.

The V call is TRBV18, the J call TRBJ2-1; 13 bases map to TRBD2. V shed 2 bases and J 4 bases; nucleotides not matched to a gene: 2. The CDR3 consists of 16 residues. The V gene's germline CDR1 is KGHSH and CDR2 LQKENI. CDR3 coding DNA: TGTGCCAGCTCACCAAGACTAGCGGGGGGATACAATGAGCAGTTCTTC. Translated: CASSPRLAGGYNEQFF.

V usage is TRBV6-1 and J usage is TRBJ2-7; TRBD1 aligns across 7 bases. Germline CDR1 is MNHNS and CDR2 is SASEGT. The CDR3 contains 15 residues. Trimming took 0 bases from V and 8 from J; bases not matched to a gene: 10. In DNA, the CDR3 is TGTGCCAGCAGTGAAGCGACGGGACAGTTTGTCCAGCAGTACTTC. Translated, it gives CASSEATGQFVQQYF.

This clone was recorded once. The chain joins TRBV11-2 to TRBJ2-2, with unresolved D. The CDR3 runs to 13 residues. Germline CDR1 and CDR2: SGHAT and FQNNGV. V dropped 0 bases and J dropped 3 bases, with 2 bases sitting between them. The CDR3 reads CASSLEYTGELFF. The CDR3 bases are TGTGCCAGCAGCTTAGAGTACACCGGGGAGCTGTTTTTT.

The chain joins TRBV3-1 (or the pseudogene TRBV3-2) to TRBJ2-7; D ambiguous. The V end lost 0 bases, the J end lost 3 bases, and 12 bases lay between the germline ends. Germline CDR1 LGHDT, CDR2 YNNKEL (reference sequence). The CDR3 sequence is 15 residues long. The CDR3 loop reads CASSQDPGVGYEQYF. The CDR3, as DNA: TGTGCCAGCAGCCAAGATCCCGGTGTCGGCTACGAGCAGTACTTC.

This sequence joins TRBV27 and TRBJ2-1; D unclear. V shed 5 bases and J shed 6 bases, with 20 bases lying between them. The CDR3 sequence is 16 residues long. The V gene's germline CDR1 is MNHEY and CDR2 SMNVEV (reference sequence). The CDR3 DNA reads TGTGCCAGCAGTCCCTACGCCCTTGGTAAACGCAATGAGCAGTTCTTC. Translation: CASSPYALGKRNEQFF.

This rearrangement joins TRBV5-6 to TRBJ2-3; D is perhaps TRBD2 (6 bases). Trimming removed 4 bases at V and 6 bases at J, with 9 bases between. CDR1 and CDR2 from the germline V gene are SGHDT and YYEEEE. This CDR3 is built from 12 residues. The CDR3 DNA follows: TGTGCCAGCAGCCCGGGGAGGGATACGCAGTATTTT. Amino acid sequence: CASSPGRDTQYF. The entire variable domain, with the rest obtained from reference TRBV5-6 and TRBJ2-3, is as follows: DAGVTQSPTHLIKTRGQQVTLRCSPKSGHDTVSWYQQALGQGPQFIFQYYEEEERQRGNFPDRFSGHQFPNYSSELNVNALLLGDSALYLCASSPGRDTQYFGPGTRLTVL.

CDR3 sequence: CASSTGTSNTGELFF. The CDR3 DNA reads as TGTGCCAGCAGCACCGGGACCTCAAACACCGGGGAGCTGTTTTTT. This rearrangement joins TRBV6-5 to TRBJ2-2; D could derive from TRBD1 or TRBD2 (5 bases each). The germline CDR1 and CDR2 sequences are MNHEY and SVGAGI. The CDR3 is 15 amino acids. V was trimmed by 6 bases and J by 2 bases, leaving 13 bases between them.

The chain employs TRBV3-1 (or the pseudogene TRBV3-2) and TRBJ2-2; D not certain. Trimming removed 0 bases from V and 3 bases from J, with 5 bases in between. CDR3 length: 14 amino acids. Germline CDR1 reads LGHDT; CDR2 reads YNNKEL (reference sequence). This CDR3 reads CASSQDPDTGELFF. CDR3 sequence (DNA): TGTGCCAGCAGCCAAGATCCGGACACCGGGGAGCTGTTTTTT.

The V and J genes are TRBV24-1 and TRBJ1-1, with D possibly TRBD1 on 5 matching bases. CDR1 is KGHDR and CDR2 is SFDVKD in the germline V gene. The CDR3 runs to 13 residues. V lost 4 bases, J lost 4 bases, and 9 bases lay in between. The CDR3 region has the DNA TGTGCCACCAGTGAGGGGGAGGGCACTGAAGCTTTCTTT. This gives the protein CATSEGEGTEAFF.

This sequence joins TRBV29-1 and TRBJ2-3; the D call may be TRBD1 or TRBD2 (5 bases each). This CDR3 has 14 residues. Germline CDR1 SQVTM, CDR2 ANQGSEA. Trimming took 3 bases from V and 1 from J, leaving 11 bases between them. CDR3 protein: CSVDEGSGTDTQYF. CDR3 nucleotide sequence: TGCAGCGTTGATGAGGGGAGCGGCACAGATACGCAGTATTTT.

The rearrangement joins TRBV28 to TRBJ2-5; 15 nucleotides align to TRBD2. The germline gives CDR1 MDHEN, CDR2 SYDVKM. The CDR3 loop spans 17 amino acids. V shed 4 bases and J 5 bases; nucleotides not matched to a gene: 8. CDR3 protein: CASSSVGLAGGLETQYF. The CDR3 DNA reads TGTGCCAGCAGTTCTGTGGGACTAGCGGGAGGTCTGGAGACCCAGTACTTC.